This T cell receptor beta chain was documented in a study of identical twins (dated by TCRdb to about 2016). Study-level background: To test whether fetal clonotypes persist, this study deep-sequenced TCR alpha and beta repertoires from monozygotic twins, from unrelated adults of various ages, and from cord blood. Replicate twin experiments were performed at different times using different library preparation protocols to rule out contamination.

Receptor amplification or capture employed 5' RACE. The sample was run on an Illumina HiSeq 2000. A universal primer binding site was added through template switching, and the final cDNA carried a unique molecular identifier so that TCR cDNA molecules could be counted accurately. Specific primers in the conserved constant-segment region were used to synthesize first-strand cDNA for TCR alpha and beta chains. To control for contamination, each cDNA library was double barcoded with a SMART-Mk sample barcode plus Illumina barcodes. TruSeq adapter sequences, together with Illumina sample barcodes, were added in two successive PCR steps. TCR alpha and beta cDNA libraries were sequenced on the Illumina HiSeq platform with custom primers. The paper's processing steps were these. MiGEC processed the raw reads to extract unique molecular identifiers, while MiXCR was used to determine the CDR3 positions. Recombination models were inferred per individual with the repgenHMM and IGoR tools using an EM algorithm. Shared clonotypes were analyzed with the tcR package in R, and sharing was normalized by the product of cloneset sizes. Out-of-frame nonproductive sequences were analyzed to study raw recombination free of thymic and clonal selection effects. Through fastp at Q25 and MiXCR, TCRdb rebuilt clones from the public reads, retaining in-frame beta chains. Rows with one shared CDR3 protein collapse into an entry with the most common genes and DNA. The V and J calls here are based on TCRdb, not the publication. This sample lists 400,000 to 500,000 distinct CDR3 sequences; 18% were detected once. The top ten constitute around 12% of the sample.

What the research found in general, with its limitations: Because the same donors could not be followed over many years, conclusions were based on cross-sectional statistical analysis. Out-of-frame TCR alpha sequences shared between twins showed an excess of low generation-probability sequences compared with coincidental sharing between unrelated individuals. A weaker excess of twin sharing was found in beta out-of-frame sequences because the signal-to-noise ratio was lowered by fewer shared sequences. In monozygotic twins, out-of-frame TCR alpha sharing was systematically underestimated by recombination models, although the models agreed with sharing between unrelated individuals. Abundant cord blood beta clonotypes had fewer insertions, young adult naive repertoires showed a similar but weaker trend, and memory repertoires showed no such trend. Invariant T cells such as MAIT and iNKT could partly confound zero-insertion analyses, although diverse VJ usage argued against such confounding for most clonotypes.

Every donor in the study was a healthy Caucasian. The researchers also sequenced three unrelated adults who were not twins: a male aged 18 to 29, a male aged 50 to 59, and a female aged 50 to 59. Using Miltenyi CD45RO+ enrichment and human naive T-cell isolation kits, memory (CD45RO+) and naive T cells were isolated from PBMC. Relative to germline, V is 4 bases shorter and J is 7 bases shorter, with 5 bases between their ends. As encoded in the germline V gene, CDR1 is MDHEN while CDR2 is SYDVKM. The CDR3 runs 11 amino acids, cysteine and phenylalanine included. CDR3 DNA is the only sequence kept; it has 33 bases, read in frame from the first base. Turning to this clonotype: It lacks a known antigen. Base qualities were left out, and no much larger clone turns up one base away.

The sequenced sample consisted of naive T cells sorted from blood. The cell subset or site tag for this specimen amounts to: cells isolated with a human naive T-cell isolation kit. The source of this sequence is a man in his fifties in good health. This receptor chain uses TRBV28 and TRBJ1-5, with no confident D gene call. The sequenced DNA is TGTGCCAGCAGTTATGTGCAGCCCCAGCATTTT. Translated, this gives CASSYVQPQHF. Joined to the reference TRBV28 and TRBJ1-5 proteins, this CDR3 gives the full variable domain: DVKVTQSSRYLVKRTGEKVFLECVQDMDHENMFWYRQDPGLGLRLIYFSYDVKMKEKGDIPEGYSVSREKKERFSLILESASTNQTSMYLCASSYVQPQHFGDGTRLSIL.